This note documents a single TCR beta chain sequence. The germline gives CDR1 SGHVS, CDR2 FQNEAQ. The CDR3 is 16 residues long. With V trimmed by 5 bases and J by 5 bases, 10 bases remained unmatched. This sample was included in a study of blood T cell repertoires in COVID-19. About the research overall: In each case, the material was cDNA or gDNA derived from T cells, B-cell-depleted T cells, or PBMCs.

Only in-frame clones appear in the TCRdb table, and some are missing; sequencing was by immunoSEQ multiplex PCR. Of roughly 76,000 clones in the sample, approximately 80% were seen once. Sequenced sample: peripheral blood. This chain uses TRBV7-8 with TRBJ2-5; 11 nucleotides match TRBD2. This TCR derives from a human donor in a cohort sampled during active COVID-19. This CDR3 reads CASSGTSGPSRETQYF. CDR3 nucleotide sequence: TGTGCCAGCAGCGGGACTAGCGGACCCTCTCGGGAGACCCAGTACTTC.